The clone carrying this T cell receptor (beta chain) was detected a few times. The data were taken from a study of control samples from healthy donors and cancer patients. CDR3 size: 12 residues. Germline V gives CDR1 SGHNT, CDR2 YYREEE (reference sequence). V was cut by 4 bases and J by 7 bases, with 12 bases left in between. Libraries were prepared by immunoSEQ multiplex PCR; TCRdb keeps only in-frame clonotypes and omits some of them. The table shows approximately 170,000 clones, with around nine tenths occurring only once. The chain is built from TRBV5-4 and TRBJ2-7; D uncertain. The sample consisted of blood. The origin of this receptor is a woman under 40 in good health. The DNA of the CDR3 is TGTGCCAGCAGCCAGCCCACCGGAGAGCAGTACTTC. Translation gives CASSQPTGEQYF. The whole variable domain, remainder taken from reference TRBV5-4 and TRBJ2-7, is ETGVTQSPTHLIKTRGQQVTLRCSSQSGHNTVSWYQQALGQGPQFIFQYYREEENGRGNFPPRFSGLQFPNYSSELNVNALELDDSALYLCASSQPTGEQYFGPGTRLTVT.